This T cell receptor beta chain originates from a study of T-cell reconstitution after alpha-beta-depleted transplantation in children. For TCRbeta, the library was prepared with unique molecular identifiers. One entry per CDR3 protein, called by TCRdb with MiXCR from the PCR reads. The table includes 150,000 to 250,000 distinct CDR3 sequences, 5% to 7.5% detected once. In its sample, this clonotype was seen many times. Its specificity is not known. The CDR3 totals 16 residues. V was clipped by 0 bases and J by 0 bases, with 12 bases between them. The germline V gene encodes CDR1 DFQATT and CDR2 SNEGSKA (reference sequence). Study results and limitations: Hyperexpanded clones declined; after one year, newly produced T cells mostly supplied diversity. Reports say that about two months after transplant, the alpha-beta T cells came out of several hundred graft clones that had expanded. Some patients' high day-60 TCRbeta diversity was attributed to recipient cells surviving conditioning.

The chain joins TRBV20-1 to TRBJ2-1, with D possibly being TRBD1 or TRBD2 (5 bases each). The sample consisted of PBMCs, taken before TCRalphabeta/CD19-depleted stem cell transplant. This TCR derives from a girl in the first two years of life with combined immunodeficiency, due to receive a stem cell transplant. The CDR3 DNA is TGCAGTGCTAGAGATCCTGGGGGATACTCCTACAATGAGCAGTTCTTC. It is translated as CSARDPGGYSYNEQFF.